The 13 T cell receptor beta chains in this list originate from one sample, sequenced in a study of blood T cell repertoires in COVID-19. Profiling relied on immunoSEQ multiplex PCR, and the TCRdb table lists in-frame clones only, not all of them. The repertoire holds fewer than 9,500 clones, with 70% to 85% as singletons. Specimen: peripheral blood. These receptors were taken from a human donor in a cohort sampled during active COVID-19.

The rearrangement joins TRBV7-9 to TRBJ2-5; TRBD1 might be the D (5 bases). In germline, CDR1 is SEHNR, CDR2 FQNEAQ (reference sequence). The CDR3 is 14 amino acids. Trimming took 5 bases from V and 5 from J, leaving 15 bases between them. The CDR3 nucleotides are TGTGCCAGCAGCAGCGACAGTTTGGGGGAGACCCAGTACTTC. It encodes CASSSDSLGETQYF.

This sequence joins TRBV6-5 and TRBJ2-1, with 8 bases lining up with TRBD2. The V gene's germline CDR1 is MNHEY and CDR2 SVGAGI. This CDR3 contains 16 residues. V was clipped by 0 bases and J by 8 bases; unmatched bases: 9. The CDR3 nucleotides read TGTGCCAGCAGTTACTCCGGCGGGGGGTCCCATTATGAGCAGTTCTTC. It codes for CASSYSGGGSHYEQFF.

This clone was seen a few times. The V gene is TRBV19, the J gene TRBJ1-4; the D gene is possibly TRBD1 (6 bases). This CDR3 has 18 residues. Germline assignment: CDR1 LNHDA and CDR2 SQIVND (reference sequence). V lost 3 bases to trimming and J lost 0 bases, with 17 bases between them. This CDR3 is CASSIGAGAGSTNEKLFF. CDR3 sequence (DNA): TGTGCCAGTAGTATTGGGGCAGGGGCCGGATCAACTAATGAAAAACTGTTTTTT.

The genes are TRBV6-6 and TRBJ1-4; 7 bases line up with TRBD1. After removal of 5 bases from V and 13 bases from J, the junction contained 4 bases not matched to a gene. Germline V gene data show CDR1 as MNHNY and CDR2 as SVGAGI (reference sequence). The CDR3 sequence is 11 residues long. For the CDR3, the DNA is TGTGCCAGCAGTCGGGACAGCCTACTGTTTTTT. This translates into CASSRDSLLFF.

The chain recombines TRBV4-2 with TRBJ2-7; 12 bases are a match to TRBD2. V lost 2 bases, J lost 3 bases, and 11 bases stayed unmatched. The CDR3 runs to 18 residues. Germline loops: CDR1 LGHNA, CDR2 YNFKEQ. The DNA for the CDR3 is TGTGCCAGCAGCCAACCTTCCGGACTAGCGGGGTTGTACTACGAGCAGTACGTC. It codes for CASSQPSGLAGLYYEQYV.

The rearrangement uses TRBV6-2 or TRBV6-3 and TRBJ1-6, with TRBD1 matching over 11 bases. Germline lookup yields CDR1 MNHEY and CDR2 SVGEGT. This CDR3 contains 14 residues. V trimming: 6 bases; J trimming: 10 bases; junction bases outside the gene matches: 5. This chain's CDR3 is CASSRDRGESPLHF. CDR3 bases: TGTGCCAGCAGCCGGGACAGGGGGGAATCACCCCTCCACTTT.

The chain recombines TRBV18 with TRBJ2-3, with TRBD2 identical over 9 bases. The CDR3 contains 16 residues. Germline V lookup: CDR1 KGHSH, CDR2 LQKENI. J gave up 0 bases and V 4 bases, and 5 bases lay outside the gene matches. The CDR3 DNA reads TGTGCCAGCTCACTAGAGACTAGCGGAAGCACAGATACGCAGTATTTT. This codes for CASSLETSGSTDTQYF.

The CDR3 reads CASNSDKNYGYTF. The CDR3 DNA sequence: TGTGCCAGCAACTCGGACAAGAACTATGGCTACACCTTC. The rearrangement links TRBV7-9 to TRBJ1-2; possible D gene TRBD1, 5 bases. CDR3 size: 13 residues. Per germline, CDR1 SEHNR and CDR2 FQNEAQ (reference sequence). The germline V and J ends were trimmed by 7 bases and 2 bases, with 11 bases remaining between them.

The chain joins TRBV5-1 to TRBJ2-2; D remains ambiguous. Germline lookup yields CDR1 SGHRS and CDR2 YFSETQ. V lost 2 bases and J lost 4, with 9 bases in between. The CDR3 runs 14 residues. CDR3 sequence: CASSFTVSTGELFF. The CDR3 nucleotides read TGCGCCAGCAGCTTCACAGTCAGCACCGGGGAGCTGTTTTTT.

The chain links TRBV2 to TRBJ1-1; 9 bases map to TRBD1. The CDR3 has 14 residues. From germline, CDR1 is SNHLY and CDR2 FYNNEI. After removal of 6 bases from V and 4 bases from J, the junction contained 6 bases not matched to a gene. The chain's CDR3 is CASRGGQGTTEAFF. The CDR3 nucleotides read TGTGCCAGCAGAGGAGGACAGGGGACCACTGAAGCTTTCTTT.

This clone was seen a few times. The CDR3 DNA sequence: TGTGCCAGCAGTTCAGGACATAGCTCCTACAATGAGCAGTTCTTC. It specifies CASSSGHSSYNEQFF. The V gene is TRBV6-5, the J gene TRBJ2-1, with D tentatively TRBD1 (5 bases). Germline lookup yields CDR1 MNHEY and CDR2 SVGAGI. V lost 4 bases to trimming and J lost 0 bases, with 10 bases between them. This CDR3 spans 15 amino acids.

The V call is TRBV5-1, the J call TRBJ2-1; TRBD2 aligns across 7 bases. Germline CDR1 SGHRS, CDR2 YFSETQ. V was pared by 3 bases and J by 0 bases, with 9 bases of the junction left unmatched. This CDR3 has 17 amino acids. CDR3 sequence: CASSWTSRGSSYNEQFF. The CDR3 DNA follows: TGCGCCAGCAGCTGGACCTCGCGGGGGAGCTCCTACAATGAGCAGTTCTTC.

The chain links TRBV2 to TRBJ1-4, with D unresolved. The CDR3 covers 16 residues. CDR1 and CDR2 (germline): SNHLY, FYNNEI. Trimming pared 3 bases from V and 4 bases from J, leaving 15 bases between. The CDR3 DNA sequence: TGTGCCAGCAGTGATCTATGGGAGAGGCTTAATGAAAAACTGTTTTTT. Protein sequence: CASSDLWERLNEKLFF. The whole variable domain, filled in from reference TRBV2 and TRBJ1-4, reads EPEVTQTPSHQVTQMGQEVILRCVPISNHLYFYWYRQILGQKVEFLVSFYNNEISEKSEIFDDQFSVERPDGSNFTLKIRSTKLEDSAMYFCASSDLWERLNEKLFFGSGTQLSVL.